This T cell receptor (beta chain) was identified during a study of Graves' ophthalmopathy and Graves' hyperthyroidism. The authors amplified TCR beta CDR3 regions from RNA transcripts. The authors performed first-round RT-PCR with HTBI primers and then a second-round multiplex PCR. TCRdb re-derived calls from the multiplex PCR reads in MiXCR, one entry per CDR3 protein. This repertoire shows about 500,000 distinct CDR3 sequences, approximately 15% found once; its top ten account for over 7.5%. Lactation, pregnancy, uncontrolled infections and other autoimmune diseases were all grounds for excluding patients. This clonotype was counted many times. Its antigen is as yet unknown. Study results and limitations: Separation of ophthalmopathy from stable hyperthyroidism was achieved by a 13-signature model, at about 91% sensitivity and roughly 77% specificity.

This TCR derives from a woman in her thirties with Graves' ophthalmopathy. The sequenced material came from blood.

The CDR3: CSVIDNSGANVLTF. CDR3 sequence (DNA): TGCAGCGTGATCGACAACTCTGGGGCCAACGTCCTGACTTTC. The chain links TRBV29-1 to TRBJ2-6, with D uncertain. CDR3 length equals 14 residues. Germline V gene sequence: CDR1 SQVTM, CDR2 ANQGSEA. Trimming removed 6 bases at V and 0 bases at J, with 9 bases between.